This T cell receptor (beta chain) is drawn from a study of blood T cell repertoires in COVID-19. From germline, CDR1 is SGHVS and CDR2 FNYEAQ. V was shortened by 5 bases and J by 10 bases, with 12 bases between the two germline ends. The CDR3 runs to 12 residues. Authors' processing steps: For nucleated cells, counts were estimated from reference gene primer amplification. Clones were read by immunoSEQ multiplex PCR, and TCRdb kept only the in-frame ones, dropping some. From that table come the V and J calls and clone size; the DNA was used to work out D and trimming. The sample shows some 200,000 clones, over 80% of them seen only once.

The chain combines TRBV7-6 with TRBJ2-1; D is possibly TRBD2 (6 bases). The sequence was collected from a woman between 35 and 50 years old with acute or convalescent COVID-19. The sequenced material came from peripheral blood. The CDR3 nucleotides read TGTGCCAGCAGCCCAGCTAGCGTAGAGCAGTTCTTC. Its translation: CASSPASVEQFF. The variable domain in full, with the rest retrieved from reference TRBV7-6 and TRBJ2-1, is GAGVSQSPRYKVTKRGQDVALRCDPISGHVSLYWYRQALGQGPEFLTYFNYEAQQDKSGLPNDRFSAERPEGSISTLTIQRTEQRDSAMYRCASSPASVEQFFGPGTRLTVL.